This TCR beta chain was identified in a study of T cells in Graves' hyperthyroidism and ophthalmopathy. Study conclusions and caveats: The majority of expanded thyroid clonotypes above 0.001 also appeared in blood. Ophthalmopathy got predicted by the model a median around 6.6 months before its onset.

What was amplified from RNA transcripts were TCR beta CDR3 regions. An initial round of RT-PCR targeting the TCR CDR3 relied on the HTBI primer set. TCRdb re-derived calls from the multiplex PCR reads in MiXCR, one entry per CDR3 protein. The data hold 370,000 or so distinct CDR3 sequences, with 13% observed a single time. The CDR3 covers 15 residues. Germline CDR1 is DFQATT and CDR2 is SNEGSKA (reference sequence). V lost 4 bases to trimming and J lost 6 bases, with 20 bases between them. Concerning this clonotype itself: What it binds is not known.

Diagnostic decisions used clinical symptoms, serum thyroxine and TRAb, thyroid ultrasound and orbital computed tomography. Out of over 7.5 ml of fresh peripheral blood came the PBMCs. This rearrangement joins TRBV20-1 to TRBJ2-3; D may be TRBD2 (6 bases). The sequence came from a man aged 30 to 39 with Graves' hyperthyroidism that later progressed to Graves' ophthalmopathy. The sample was blood. The CDR3 is CSATLDSAAGDTQYF. The DNA for the CDR3 is TGCAGTGCTACCTTAGACAGTGCGGCGGGGGATACGCAGTATTTT.